This entry is about one TCR beta chain. This sample is part of a study of blood T cell repertoires in COVID-19. Study in general: Donors in the United States, Italy and Spain gave samples during acute or convalescent COVID-19.

Germline CDR1 KGHSH, CDR2 LQKENI. Trimming took 7 bases from V and 5 from J; bases not matched to a gene: 4. This CDR3 spans 15 amino acids. Authors' data handling: For nucleated cells, counts were estimated from reference gene primer amplification. Libraries were prepared by immunoSEQ multiplex PCR; TCRdb keeps only in-frame clonotypes and omits some of them. The V and J calls and clone size are taken from that table; D and trimming were inferred from the DNA. The table includes roughly 250,000 clones, 88% detected once. The receptor comes from a man aged 55 to 70 who had recovered from COVID-19. The sample taken for sequencing was peripheral blood. The chain is built from TRBV18 and TRBJ2-1; TRBD2 aligns across 14 bases. The chain's CDR3 is CASLGLAGANNEQFF. CDR3 DNA sequence: TGTGCCAGCTTGGGACTAGCGGGGGCCAACAATGAGCAGTTCTTC. Full variable domain (outside the CDR3, taken from reference TRBV18 and TRBJ2-1): NAGVMQNPRHLVRRRGQEARLRCSPMKGHSHVYWYRQLPEEGLKFMVYLQKENIIDESGMPKERFSAEFPKEGPSILRIQQVVRGDSAAYFCASLGLAGANNEQFFGPGTRLTVL.